These 18 T cell receptor beta chains were sequenced from one sample in a study of blood T cell repertoires in COVID-19. Generated by immunoSEQ multiplex PCR, the TCRdb table keeps only in-frame clones and is missing some. Among 90,000 to 150,000 clones listed, 81% were seen once. Sequences were obtained from peripheral blood. These receptors were collected from a human donor in a cohort sampled during active COVID-19.

The rearrangement uses TRBV6-4 and TRBJ2-7; TRBD1 matches 8 bases. Germline CDR1 reads MRHNA; CDR2 reads SNTAGT. V lost 0 bases, J lost 2 bases, and 9 bases stayed unmatched. The CDR3 consists of 17 residues. CDR3 loop: CASSDSLQEQGAYEQYF. The CDR3, as DNA: TGTGCCAGCAGTGACTCTTTACAGGAACAGGGGGCCTACGAGCAGTACTTC.

This clone is a singleton in its sample. The V and J genes are TRBV19 and TRBJ2-3; 7 nucleotides agree with TRBD1. Germline CDR1 and CDR2: LNHDA and SQIVND (reference sequence). This CDR3 is built from 18 residues. The trim removed 6 bases at V and 0 bases at J, leaving 15 bases unmatched. The CDR3 DNA sequence: TGTGCCAGTAGCACGATCCTTAGGACAGGCACTAGCACAGATACGCAGTATTTT. Translated: CASSTILRTGTSTDTQYF.

This chain uses TRBV27 with TRBJ2-5; 9 bases map to TRBD1. The CDR3 is made up of 16 amino acids. Germline loops: CDR1 MNHEY, CDR2 SMNVEV (reference sequence). Trimming took 4 bases from V and 7 from J; bases not matched to a gene: 13. CDR3 nucleotides: TGTGCCAGCAGTTCACCCTCCGGGACAGGGCATGTGACCCAGTACTTC. It specifies CASSSPSGTGHVTQYF.

This chain uses TRBV5-1 with TRBJ1-1; 9 bases map to TRBD1. This CDR3 has 16 residues. V trimming: 4 bases; J trimming: 3 bases; junction bases outside the gene matches: 10. CDR1 SGHRS and CDR2 YFSETQ come from the germline V gene. The CDR3 reads CASSKGQGRTDTEAFF. Here the CDR3 DNA reads TGCGCCAGCAGCAAGGGACAGGGTAGGACGGACACTGAAGCTTTCTTT.

This chain uses TRBV5-4 with TRBJ2-5; 15 bases are a match to TRBD2. Trimming at V came to 4 bases and at J to 5 bases, leaving 3 bases not matched to a gene. Germline CDR1 reads SGHNT; CDR2 reads YYREEE (reference sequence). This CDR3 spans 15 amino acids. The CDR3 reads CASSRTSGRVETQYF. Written as DNA, the CDR3 is TGTGCCAGCAGCCGGACTAGCGGGAGGGTTGAGACCCAGTACTTC.

J is TRBJ1-3 and V is TRBV6-5; TRBD1 is a possible D gene (5 bases). The CDR3 spans 14 residues. From germline, CDR1 is MNHEY and CDR2 SVGAGI. Trimming removed 7 bases from V and 6 bases from J, with 16 bases in between. This chain's CDR3 is CASTGGTTVNTIYF. The CDR3 DNA is TGTGCCAGCACCGGCGGGACGACAGTAAACACCATATATTTT.

For the CDR3, the DNA is TGTGCCAGCAGGACAGCCCTCCAAGAGACCCAGTACTTC. Translating it yields CASRTALQETQYF. This rearrangement joins TRBV2 to TRBJ2-5; perhaps TRBD1 as D (5 bases). Germline lookup yields CDR1 SNHLY and CDR2 FYNNEI. V lost 6 bases to trimming and J lost 1 base, with 9 bases between them. This CDR3 region has 13 residues.

V and J are TRBV28 and TRBJ1-2; 7 positions match TRBD1. CDR3 size: 15 residues. The V gene's germline CDR1 is MDHEN and CDR2 SYDVKM. J was trimmed by 0 bases and V by 3 bases; bases with no gene match: 4. The CDR3 region has the DNA TGTGCCAGCAGTTTGGGACAGCGAGCTAACTATGGCTACACCTTC. It specifies CASSLGQRANYGYTF.

Note on this clone: Other DNA sequences in this sample translate to the same CDR3. This rearrangement joins TRBV5-1 to TRBJ2-3; the match to TRBD2 covers 9 bases. CDR1 and CDR2 (germline): SGHRS, YFSETQ. With V trimmed by 4 bases and J by 0 bases, 6 bases remained unmatched. This CDR3 spans 16 amino acids. The CDR3 region has the DNA TGCGCCAGCAGCCCGGGCGGGGGGGCGAGCACAGATACGCAGTATTTT. Translated: CASSPGGGASTDTQYF.

This clone was recorded once. CDR3 nucleotides: TGCGCCAGCAGCCAAGGGACAGGGACAGGTGAAAAACTGTTTTTT. This codes for CASSQGTGTGEKLFF. The rearrangement joins TRBV4-3 to TRBJ1-4, with 8 bases that match TRBD1. This CDR3 has 15 amino acids. V shed 1 base, J shed 7 bases, and the junction held 5 bases outside the gene matches. Looked up from germline, CDR1 is LGHNA and CDR2 is YSLEER.

The rearrangement joins TRBV7-3 to TRBJ2-5; 8 bases are a match to TRBD2. The CDR3 loop spans 15 amino acids. Per the germline V gene, CDR1 is SGHTA and CDR2 is FQGTGA. V gave up 1 base and J gave up 2 bases; unmatched junction bases: 3. The CDR3 bases are TGTGCCAGCAGCTTAAGGGCTAGCGGGCAAGAGACCCAGTACTTC. It specifies CASSLRASGQETQYF. The full variable domain, with the rest looked up from reference TRBV7-3 and TRBJ2-5, is GAGVSQTPSNKVTEKGKYVELRCDPISGHTALYWYRQSLGQGPEFLIYFQGTGAADDSGLPNDRFFAVRPEGSVSTLKIQRTERGDSAVYLCASSLRASGQETQYFGPGTRLLVL.

This chain links TRBV5-1 with TRBJ2-2, with 8 nucleotides matching TRBD1. After removal of 1 base from V and 7 bases from J, the junction contained 12 bases not matched to a gene. This CDR3 has 17 amino acids. Germline CDR1 is SGHRS and CDR2 is YFSETQ. CDR3 region: CASSLSSGGHNGGELFF. CDR3 in DNA: TGCGCCAGCAGCTTGTCTTCAGGGGGCCATAATGGCGGGGAGCTGTTTTTT.

CDR3 sequence reads: CASSLRVNEQFF. The CDR3 DNA reads as TGTGCCAGCAGCTTACGAGTCAATGAGCAGTTCTTC. The rearrangement uses TRBV11-3 and TRBJ2-1; no definite D call. Germline CDR1 SGHNT, CDR2 YENEEA. V was trimmed by 2 bases and J by 6 bases, leaving 5 bases between them. The CDR3 contains 12 residues.

The J gene is TRBJ1-3, the V gene TRBV28; perhaps TRBD1 as D (5 bases). The CDR3 length is 16 residues. Germline loops: CDR1 MDHEN, CDR2 SYDVKM. Trimming removed 4 bases at V and 2 bases at J, with 15 bases between. CDR3 sequence reads: CASSSPRGFTGNTIYF. For the CDR3, the DNA is TGTGCCAGCAGTTCTCCAAGGGGTTTTACTGGAAACACCATATATTTT. The entire variable domain, with the rest obtained from reference TRBV28 and TRBJ1-3, is as follows: DVKVTQSSRYLVKRTGEKVFLECVQDMDHENMFWYRQDPGLGLRLIYFSYDVKMKEKGDIPEGYSVSREKKERFSLILESASTNQTSMYLCASSSPRGFTGNTIYFGEGSWLTVV.

The chain combines TRBV6-2 or TRBV6-3 with TRBJ2-7; D is ambiguous. Germline-derived CDR1 and CDR2 are MNHEY and SVGEGT. This CDR3 has 13 amino acids. The ends were cut back, 2 bases at V and 2 bases at J, with 7 bases in the middle. Here the CDR3 DNA reads TGTGCCAGCAGTTACCTAACAGCCTACGAGCAGTACTTC. Translated, it gives CASSYLTAYEQYF.

The V call is TRBV11-3, the J call TRBJ1-1; possible D gene TRBD1, 5 bases. V was pared by 5 bases and J by 1 base, with 14 bases between. The CDR3 has 15 amino acids. Germline CDR1 and CDR2: SGHNT and YENEEA. DNA for the CDR3: TGTGCCAGCAGCCTTGGGGGGGATGGGAACACTGAAGCTTTCTTT. Residues: CASSLGGDGNTEAFF.

Concerning this clone: The germline gene is not matched at one end of the junction; a read error may be the cause. Other DNA sequences in the sample encode the same CDR3. V and J are TRBV6-1 and TRBJ1-2; D is possibly TRBD1 (5 bases). The CDR3 runs to 16 residues. Germline V gene lookup returns CDR1 MNHNS and CDR2 SASEGT. CDR3 sequence (DNA): TGTGCCAGCAGTCAAGCCATCTCAAGGGGTTTGTATGGCTACACCTTC. Protein product: CASSQAISRGLYGYTF.

V usage is TRBV7-2 and J usage is TRBJ1-5; the D gene is possibly TRBD1 (6 bases). The CDR3 extends over 13 amino acids. Per the germline V gene, CDR1 is SGHTA and CDR2 is FQGNSA. Trimming stripped 1 base from V and 7 bases from J, with 8 bases between. This CDR3 is CASSLVGAQPQHF. The CDR3 nucleotides are TGTGCCAGCAGCTTAGTGGGGGCCCAGCCCCAGCATTTT.